One sample yielded the 26 T cell receptor beta chains listed below, sequenced in a study of shared clonotypes between healthy human individuals. Only in-frame clones appear in the TCRdb table, and some are missing; sequencing was by immunoSEQ multiplex PCR. The sample consists of 2 million to 2.5 million clones, approximately 93% of them appearing once. What was sequenced was naive CD4+ T cells from PBMCs. The subset: CD45RA+ positively selected. The receptors come from a man aged 18 to 30 in good health. Some clones in this sample may be carry-over from other donors' samples.

This clone was seen a few times. Additional DNA sequences in this sample encode the identical CDR3. V is TRBV28 and J is TRBJ1-4; no firm D call. Germline V lookup: CDR1 MDHEN, CDR2 SYDVKM. Trimming stripped 3 bases from V and 8 bases from J, with 4 bases between. The CDR3 has 11 amino acids. DNA of the CDR3: TGTGCCAGCAGTTTTAGGGAAAAACTGTTTTTT. This encodes CASSFREKLFF.

This chain connects TRBV5-1 to TRBJ1-2, with a weak D call TRBD1 (5 bases). The germline V gene encodes CDR1 SGHRS and CDR2 YFSETQ. This CDR3 is built from 15 residues. Trimming left V 5 bases short and J 0 bases short, with 14 bases between. This CDR3 is CASRGRMPSNYGYTF. The CDR3 nucleotides are TGCGCCAGCAGGGGACGGATGCCATCTAACTATGGCTACACCTTC.

This chain joins TRBV9 and TRBJ2-2, with 7 bases matching TRBD2. With 4 bases clipped from V and 3 bases from J, the junction kept 9 bases outside the gene matches. The V gene's germline CDR1 is SGDLS and CDR2 YYNGEE. The length of the CDR3 is 16 residues. CDR3 DNA sequence: TGTGCCAGCAGCCCCCACGGGGGAGGGGACACCGGGGAGCTGTTTTTT. As protein: CASSPHGGGDTGELFF.

This clone was detected once. V and J are TRBV15 and TRBJ2-5; either TRBD1 or TRBD2 may supply D (5 bases each). The CDR3 covers 15 residues. Trimming cost V 1 base and J 4 bases, with 13 bases left between them. Germline V gives CDR1 LNHNV, CDR2 YYDKDF (reference sequence). CDR3: CATSRVTRGRETQYF. The DNA for the CDR3 is TGTGCCACCAGCAGAGTGACGAGGGGCCGAGAGACCCAGTACTTC.

The rearrangement links TRBV28 to TRBJ1-2, with D tentatively TRBD1 (5 bases). The CDR3 is made up of 14 amino acids. Germline CDR1 MDHEN, CDR2 SYDVKM. The V gene lost 1 base and the J gene lost 2 bases, with 8 bases spanning the gap. DNA for the CDR3: TGTGCCAGCAGTTTATTGGACACCAACTATGGCTACACCTTC. This sequence encodes CASSLLDTNYGYTF.

The chain links TRBV10-2 to TRBJ1-2; 9 bases match TRBD1. Germline CDR1 is WSHSY and CDR2 is SAAADI. V lost 2 bases, J lost 7 bases, and 2 bases stayed unmatched. The CDR3 contains 13 residues. CDR3 nucleotides: TGCGCCAGCAGTGAGGGGACAGGGTTTGGCTACACCTTC. It yields the protein CASSEGTGFGYTF.

As regards this clone: This may be a read error, as it is one base from a much larger clone. The CDR3 DNA is TGTGCCTGGAGTCGCGGGAACACAGATACGCAGTATTTT. Its translation is CAWSRGNTDTQYF. This chain uses TRBV30 with TRBJ2-3; D is perhaps TRBD2 (6 bases). Germline CDR1 is GTSNPN and CDR2 is SVGIG (reference sequence). The germline V and J ends were trimmed by 2 bases and 2 bases, with 8 bases remaining between them. This CDR3 has 13 residues. Full variable domain (missing parts from reference TRBV30 and TRBJ2-3): SQTIHQWPATLVQPVGSPLSLECTVEGTSNPNLYWYRQAAGRGLQLLFYSVGIGQISSEVPQNLSASRPQDRQFILSSKKLLLSDSGFYLCAWSRGNTDTQYFGPGTRLTVL.

The chain couples TRBV7-3 to TRBJ2-2, with no clear D. Trimming cost V 4 bases and J 6 bases, with 12 bases left between them. The CDR3 is 14 residues long. The germline V gene encodes CDR1 SGHTA and CDR2 FQGTGA. The CDR3 region has the DNA TGTGCCAGCAGCTCGACCATTTGGGCCGGGGAGCTGTTTTTT. Translating gives CASSSTIWAGELFF.

V is TRBV4-1 and J is TRBJ2-4; 10 bases align to TRBD1. The length of the CDR3 is 15 residues. Germline CDR1 reads MGHRA; CDR2 reads YSYEKL. V dropped 3 bases and J dropped 7; count of bases not matched to a gene: 6. CDR3 nucleotides: TGCGCCAGCAGCCAGTTTCCGGGACAGGGGAACATTCAGTACTTC. This translates into CASSQFPGQGNIQYF.

The chain uses TRBV7-2 and TRBJ1-1; D might be TRBD1 (6 bases). The CDR3 consists of 13 residues. V was pared by 2 bases and J by 6 bases, with 10 bases between. In germline, CDR1 is SGHTA, CDR2 FQGNSA. The CDR3 DNA is TGTGCCAGCAGCTTAACAGGGTTCTCTGAAGCTTTCTTT. Protein: CASSLTGFSEAFF.

V usage is TRBV5-6 and J usage is TRBJ2-5; 7 bases align to TRBD2. V dropped 2 bases and J dropped 5; count of bases not matched to a gene: 9. Germline assignment: CDR1 SGHDT and CDR2 YYEEEE. CDR3 length: 15 amino acids. The CDR3 nucleotides read TGTGCCAGCAGCTTCCGGCTGGGAGGGTCGGAGACCCAGTACTTC. Its protein is CASSFRLGGSETQYF.

The chain joins TRBV19 to TRBJ1-1, with 7 bases identical to TRBD1. Trimming at V came to 7 bases and at J to 2 bases, leaving 7 bases not matched to a gene. This CDR3 is built from 14 residues. Germline loops: CDR1 LNHDA, CDR2 SQIVND (reference sequence). CDR3 region: CASMMGQPNTEAFF. DNA for the CDR3: TGTGCCAGTATGATGGGACAGCCAAACACTGAAGCTTTCTTT.

The V gene is TRBV30, the J gene TRBJ1-5; 7 positions agree with TRBD1. The germline gives CDR1 GTSNPN, CDR2 SVGIG (reference sequence). The V segment lost 3 bases and the J segment 2 bases; nucleotides outside the gene matches: 4. CDR3 length: 14 amino acids. The CDR3 spells CAWSLTGGNQPQHF. DNA for the CDR3: TGTGCCTGGAGCCTAACAGGGGGCAATCAGCCCCAGCATTTT.

This chain uses TRBV5-1 with TRBJ2-1, with D possibly matching TRBD2 (6 bases). V lost 8 bases to trimming and J lost 9 bases, with 21 bases between them. The CDR3 has 14 amino acids. Per the germline V gene, CDR1 is SGHRS and CDR2 is YFSETQ. The CDR3 DNA reads TGCGCCAGTAAGGTGGGAGGACTGTTCGGTGAGCAGTTCTTC. It is translated as CASKVGGLFGEQFF.

This chain uses TRBV28 with TRBJ1-1, with 10 bases lining up with TRBD1. CDR3 length: 16 residues. J lost 1 base, V lost 5 bases, and 7 bases had no gene match. Per germline, CDR1 MDHEN and CDR2 SYDVKM. The CDR3 nucleotides are TGTGCCAGCAGTACTACGACAGGGGGCTGGAACACTGAAGCTTTCTTT. Its translation: CASSTTTGGWNTEAFF.

This chain links TRBV5-1 with TRBJ2-7, with 10 bases that match TRBD2. Losses at the gene ends were 8 bases for V and 0 bases for J; bases not matched to a gene: 5. Per the germline V gene, CDR1 is SGHRS and CDR2 is YFSETQ. The CDR3 runs 14 residues. This chain's CDR3 is CARGLALSSYEQYF. The CDR3 nucleotides read TGCGCCAGGGGACTAGCGTTAAGCTCCTACGAGCAGTACTTC.

The chain joins TRBV29-1 to TRBJ2-3; D might be TRBD2 (6 bases). The V gene's germline CDR1 is SQVTM and CDR2 ANQGSEA. This CDR3 contains 14 residues. Trimming took off 6 bases at V and 1 base at J, with 14 bases between the two ends. The CDR3 region has the DNA TGCAGCGTGGAAAGGGCTAGCGGCACAGATACGCAGTATTTT. Protein: CSVERASGTDTQYF.

The gene calls are TRBV19 and TRBJ1-5; possibly TRBD1 for D (5 bases). Trimming left V 0 bases short and J 5 bases short, with 11 bases between. CDR1 LNHDA and CDR2 SQIVND come from the germline V gene (reference sequence). This CDR3 contains 15 residues. The DNA for the CDR3 is TGTGCCAGTAGTATAGATCGGAGGGGTTATCAGCCCCAGCATTTT. Amino acids: CASSIDRRGYQPQHF. Full variable domain (outside the CDR3, taken from reference TRBV19 and TRBJ1-5): DGGITQSPKYLFRKEGQNVTLSCEQNLNHDAMYWYRQDPGQGLRLIYYSQIVNDFQKGDIAEGYSVSREKKESFPLTVTSAQKNPTAFYLCASSIDRRGYQPQHFGDGTRLSIL.

The rearrangement uses TRBV5-3 and TRBJ2-1; D ambiguous. TRBV5-3 is assigned to the ORF class and has an uncertain function. V was pared by 4 bases and J by 10 bases, with 3 bases between. This CDR3 comprises 9 residues. The CDR3 spells CARSPEQFF. CDR3 nucleotides: TGTGCCAGAAGCCCCGAGCAGTTCTTC.

This sequence joins TRBV10-1 and TRBJ2-2; TRBD1 might be the D (5 bases). Germline CDR1 WNHNN, CDR2 SYGVQD (reference sequence). The CDR3 covers 14 residues. With 4 bases removed from V and 5 bases from J, the gap between germline ends came to 11 bases. The CDR3 nucleotides read TGCGCCAGCAGTGTCCAGGGTAGAACCGGGGAGCTGTTTTTT. Protein sequence: CASSVQGRTGELFF.

The J gene is TRBJ2-2, the V gene TRBV5-1; possible D gene TRBD2, 6 bases. V was trimmed by 3 bases and J by 0 bases, leaving 12 bases between them. Germline V gene lookup returns CDR1 SGHRS and CDR2 YFSETQ. The CDR3 runs 16 residues. CDR3 nucleotides: TGCGCCAGCAGCTGGGGGGAAGCGGCGAACACCGGGGAGCTGTTTTTT. This sequence encodes CASSWGEAANTGELFF.

The chain employs TRBV15 and TRBJ1-4; D remains unclear. This CDR3 region has 13 residues. Trimming removed 1 base from V and 8 bases from J, with 8 bases in between. Per germline, CDR1 LNHNV and CDR2 YYDKDF (reference sequence). CDR3 DNA sequence: TGTGCCACCAGCAGAGTTCGAGAAGAAAAACTGTTTTTT. Its translation is CATSRVREEKLFF. Full variable domain (remainder filled in from reference TRBV15 and TRBJ1-4): DAMVIQNPRYQVTQFGKPVTLSCSQTLNHNVMYWYQQKSSQAPKLLFHYYDKDFNNEADTPDNFQSRRPNTSFCFLDIRSPGLGDTAMYLCATSRVREEKLFFGSGTQLSVL.

The V and J genes are TRBV7-8 and TRBJ2-7; a possible D gene is TRBD2 (7 bases). This CDR3 comprises 16 residues. Germline loops: CDR1 SGHVS, CDR2 FQNEAQ. Between the trimmed V and J ends, which lost 5 bases and 4 bases, there was a span of 21 bases. This chain's CDR3 is CASSPRGGDGLYEQYF. CDR3 nucleotides: TGTGCCAGCAGCCCAAGAGGGGGGGACGGACTTTACGAGCAGTACTTC.

The rearrangement links TRBV6-6 to TRBJ2-1; 7 bases are shared with TRBD2. The ends lost 8 bases at V and 8 bases at J; junction bases unmatched: 12. CDR1 is MNHNY, CDR2 SVGAGI, per germline (reference sequence). CDR3 size: 14 residues. CDR3: CASVGEGVLYEQFF. The CDR3 DNA reads TGTGCCAGCGTTGGGGAGGGAGTTCTTTATGAGCAGTTCTTC.

The genes are TRBV29-1 and TRBJ1-3; D is unresolved. This CDR3 has 13 residues. Trimming pared 7 bases from V and 0 bases from J, leaving 10 bases between. Germline assignment: CDR1 SQVTM and CDR2 ANQGSEA. The CDR3 loop reads CSAAQSSGNTIYF. CDR3 DNA: TGCAGCGCCGCACAGAGCTCTGGAAACACCATATATTTT.

The J gene is TRBJ2-3, the V gene TRBV5-4; TRBD2 might be the D (7 bases). In germline, CDR1 is SGHNT, CDR2 YYREEE (reference sequence). V was trimmed by 4 bases and J by 0 bases, leaving 18 bases between them. This CDR3 is built from 17 residues. The CDR3 loop is CASSPSPGGPSTDTQYF. Here the CDR3 DNA reads TGTGCCAGCAGCCCCTCCCCCGGGGGGCCTAGCACAGATACGCAGTATTTT.